What follows are 3 T cell receptor beta chains derived from one specimen sequenced in a study of shared clonotypes between healthy human individuals. Method: immunoSEQ multiplex PCR; TCRdb's copy keeps in-frame clones and lacks some. The sample includes approximately 500,000 clones, almost 97% of them seen just once. Sequencing was performed on naive CD4+ T cells sorted from blood. Subset in this sample: CD45RA+ positively selected. The receptors shown here come from a woman aged 30 to 39 in good health.

The chain combines TRBV11-1 with TRBJ2-1, with TRBD2 matching over 11 bases. Germline CDR1 and CDR2: SGHAT and FQDESV (reference sequence). V was pared by 2 bases and J by 5 bases, with 2 bases of the junction left unmatched. This CDR3 has 15 amino acids. DNA of the CDR3: TGTGCCAGCAGCTTAAAACTAGCGGGGGACAATGAGCAGTTCTTC. As protein: CASSLKLAGDNEQFF.

The J gene is TRBJ2-7, the V gene TRBV18; D is uncertain. CDR1 is KGHSH, CDR2 LQKENI, per germline. Trimming left V 6 bases short and J 6 bases short, with 15 bases between. The CDR3 runs to 13 residues. For the CDR3, the DNA is TGTGCCAGCTCGCCGGTTAATCCGGGCGAGCAGTACTTC. This sequence encodes CASSPVNPGEQYF.

The chain carries TRBV18 and TRBJ1-4; perhaps TRBD1 as D (6 bases). The CDR3 is 16 residues long. The germline V gene has CDR1 KGHSH and CDR2 LQKENI. The ends were cut back, 4 bases at V and 3 bases at J, with 15 bases in the middle. CDR3 loop: CASSQDRLEANEKLFF. CDR3 DNA sequence: TGTGCCAGCTCACAAGACAGGCTAGAGGCTAATGAAAAACTGTTTTTT.